One sample yielded the 18 T cell receptor beta chains listed below, sequenced in a study of shared clonotypes between healthy human individuals. Here immunoSEQ multiplex PCR was the method, and the copy in TCRdb shows in-frame clones only, minus some. The sample includes around 2.3 million clones, 90% to 96% seen only once; the top ten take roughly 0.13%. The sequenced sample consisted of naive CD4+ T cells sorted from blood. Specified subset: CD45RA+ positively selected. Receptors were obtained from a man aged 18-30 years in good health.

The rearrangement joins TRBV29-1 to TRBJ2-2; 8 bases are a match to TRBD1. Trimming cost V 5 bases and J 6 bases; bases outside gene matches: 11. Germline V lookup: CDR1 SQVTM, CDR2 ANQGSEA. The CDR3 is 15 residues long. The CDR3 sequence is CSVSRGGTGAGELFF. The DNA of the CDR3 is TGCAGCGTTTCGAGAGGAGGGACAGGAGCCGGGGAGCTGTTTTTT.

This clone was picked up one time. At the DNA level, this CDR3 is encoded by other sequences in the same sample as well. The chain joins TRBV6-5 to TRBJ2-7, with a possible D match to TRBD1 (6 bases). Trimming took off 2 bases at V and 2 bases at J, with 7 bases between the two ends. Germline CDR1 and CDR2: MNHEY and SVGAGI. The CDR3 length is 13 residues. CDR3 residues: CASSYNRAYEQYF. CDR3 DNA sequence: TGTGCCAGCAGTTACAACAGGGCCTACGAGCAGTACTTC.

The genes are TRBV10-3 and TRBJ2-2; D is unclear. The CDR3 consists of 12 residues. The V and J ends lost 5 bases and 2 bases respectively, with 3 bases between them. Germline V gene sequence: CDR1 ENHRY, CDR2 SYGVKD. The CDR3 here is CAISINTGELFF. In DNA, the CDR3 is TGTGCCATCAGTATAAACACCGGGGAGCTGTTTTTT.

The rearrangement joins TRBV11-2 to TRBJ2-7; 8 bases fit TRBD1. Per germline, CDR1 SGHAT and CDR2 FQNNGV. After removal of 1 base from V and 4 bases from J, the junction contained 6 bases not matched to a gene. The CDR3 loop spans 15 amino acids. In DNA form, the CDR3 reads TGTGCCAGCAGCTTAGCGGCAGGGGGCTTTTACGAGCAGTACTTC. It encodes CASSLAAGGFYEQYF.

This rearrangement joins TRBV27 to TRBJ1-2; no definite D call. Trimming removed 2 bases from V and 3 bases from J, with 19 bases in between. This CDR3 is built from 17 residues. Germline-derived CDR1 and CDR2 are MNHEY and SMNVEV (reference sequence). CDR3 amino acids: CASSLVGGFSVYYGYTF. The CDR3 nucleotides read TGTGCCAGCAGTTTAGTGGGAGGGTTCTCAGTATACTATGGCTACACCTTC.

The V and J genes are TRBV4-1 and TRBJ2-5; the match to TRBD2 covers 12 bases. The germline V gene has CDR1 MGHRA and CDR2 YSYEKL. V dropped 7 bases and J dropped 7; count of bases not matched to a gene: 7. The CDR3 length is 14 residues. The CDR3 DNA sequence: TGCGCCAGCACCCGGACTAGCGGGGTGGGGACCCAGTACTTC. Translation: CASTRTSGVGTQYF.

The chain joins TRBV5-4 to TRBJ1-6, with D unresolved. Deletions cut 8 bases from V and 9 bases from J, with 9 bases between. Germline-derived CDR1 and CDR2 are SGHNT and YYREEE (reference sequence). CDR3 length: 11 amino acids. The CDR3 DNA reads TGTGCCAGTCCGGGCCGTTCACCCCTCCACTTT. Translated: CASPGRSPLHF. Looking up the rest from reference TRBV5-4 and TRBJ1-6 gives the full variable domain: ETGVTQSPTHLIKTRGQQVTLRCSSQSGHNTVSWYQQALGQGPQFIFQYYREEENGRGNFPPRFSGLQFPNYSSELNVNALELDDSALYLCASPGRSPLHFGNGTRLTVT.

The chain is built from TRBV9 and TRBJ1-5; D is possibly TRBD1 (5 bases). The CDR3 totals 15 residues. Per the germline V gene, CDR1 is SGDLS and CDR2 is YYNGEE. V was shortened by 2 bases and J by 5 bases, with 14 bases between the two germline ends. The CDR3 reads CASSVSGVGDQPQHF. For the CDR3, the DNA is TGTGCCAGCAGCGTCAGTGGGGTAGGGGATCAGCCCCAGCATTTT.

The J gene is TRBJ1-4, the V gene TRBV7-6; D not resolved. Germline CDR1 and CDR2: SGHVS and FNYEAQ. Trimming took off 5 bases at V and 4 bases at J, with 14 bases between the two ends. This CDR3 comprises 15 residues. CDR3 residues: CASSLNSGFNEKLFF. The CDR3 nucleotides read TGTGCCAGCAGCCTAAATTCCGGATTTAATGAAAAACTGTTTTTT.

The V and J genes are TRBV7-9 and TRBJ2-7, with 9 nucleotides matching TRBD2. CDR3 length equals 15 residues. V lost 1 base and J lost 4; bases outside the gene matches: 5. Per the germline V gene, CDR1 is SEHNR and CDR2 is FQNEAQ (reference sequence). CDR3 loop: CASSLVPGLAYEQYF. The CDR3 DNA reads as TGTGCCAGCAGCTTAGTGCCGGGACTAGCTTACGAGCAGTACTTC.

This clone was seen once. J is TRBJ2-1 and V is TRBV14; unclear D gene. V was shortened by 1 base and J by 0 bases, with 7 bases between the two germline ends. Germline values: CDR1 SGHDN, CDR2 FVKESK. The CDR3 has 15 amino acids. The CDR3 loop is CASSQGRYSYNEQFF. Here the CDR3 DNA reads TGTGCCAGCAGCCAAGGACGGTACTCCTACAATGAGCAGTTCTTC.

The chain recombines TRBV23-1 with TRBJ2-7; D is ambiguous. TRBV23-1 is noted as an ORF with a role that remains uncertain. The V end lost 10 bases, the J end lost 6 bases, and 7 bases lay between the germline ends. This CDR3 comprises 9 residues. The CDR3 region has the DNA TGCGCCACCACGTCCGAGCAGTACTTC. Amino acid sequence: CATTSEQYF.

The chain carries TRBV7-9 and TRBJ1-4, with D unresolved. Trimming took off 5 bases at V and 0 bases at J, with 10 bases between the two ends. Germline V lookup: CDR1 SEHNR, CDR2 FQNEAQ (reference sequence). The CDR3 is 15 amino acids. This CDR3 reads CASSAELATNEKLFF. In DNA form, the CDR3 reads TGTGCCAGCAGCGCCGAACTTGCAACTAATGAAAAACTGTTTTTT.

The chain recombines TRBV30 with TRBJ2-1, with 8 bases aligning to TRBD2. V was clipped by 0 bases and J by 13 bases; unmatched bases: 11. The germline gives CDR1 GTSNPN, CDR2 SVGIG (reference sequence). The CDR3 is 14 amino acids. Here the CDR3 DNA reads TGTGCCTGGAGTGTAGCTTTGGGACTAGGCCTACAGTTCTTC. It yields the protein CAWSVALGLGLQFF.

This chain links TRBV5-1 with TRBJ1-1; 10 bases agree with TRBD1. Germline CDR1 SGHRS, CDR2 YFSETQ. Unmatched junction bases numbered 12, after V lost 4 bases and J lost 0 bases. This CDR3 is 18 amino acids long. The CDR3 protein is CASSIKPGQGSMNTEAFF. The CDR3 nucleotides are TGCGCCAGCAGCATAAAACCGGGACAGGGGTCCATGAACACTGAAGCTTTCTTT.

The rearrangement uses TRBV19 and TRBJ2-2, with 7 positions matching TRBD1. The J segment lost 8 bases and the V segment lost 8 bases, leaving 11 bases of the junction unmatched. Germline CDR1 is LNHDA and CDR2 is SQIVND (reference sequence). CDR3 size: 14 residues. The CDR3, as DNA: TGTGCCAGTCTAGGGGGACAGTCGACAGGGGAGCTGTTTTTT. Translation gives CASLGGQSTGELFF.

Concerning this clone: Different DNA sequences within this sample yield the same CDR3. The rearrangement joins TRBV28 to TRBJ2-7, with D possibly matching TRBD2 (7 bases). Germline assignment: CDR1 MDHEN and CDR2 SYDVKM. This CDR3 is built from 12 residues. Trimming shortened V by 6 bases and J by 6 bases, and 12 bases separated the two germline ends. CDR3 nucleotides: TGTGCCAGCAGCCTAGGGGGGGGCGAGCAGTACTTC. Translated, it gives CASSLGGGEQYF.

The chain links TRBV28 to TRBJ1-5, with a weak D call TRBD1 (5 bases). CDR3 length equals 16 residues. The germline gives CDR1 MDHEN, CDR2 SYDVKM. Deletions cut 6 bases from V and 3 bases from J, with 18 bases between. The CDR3, as DNA: TGTGCCAGCAGCTTGGGAACCGACAGCCTCAATCAGCCCCAGCATTTT. Amino acid sequence: CASSLGTDSLNQPQHF.